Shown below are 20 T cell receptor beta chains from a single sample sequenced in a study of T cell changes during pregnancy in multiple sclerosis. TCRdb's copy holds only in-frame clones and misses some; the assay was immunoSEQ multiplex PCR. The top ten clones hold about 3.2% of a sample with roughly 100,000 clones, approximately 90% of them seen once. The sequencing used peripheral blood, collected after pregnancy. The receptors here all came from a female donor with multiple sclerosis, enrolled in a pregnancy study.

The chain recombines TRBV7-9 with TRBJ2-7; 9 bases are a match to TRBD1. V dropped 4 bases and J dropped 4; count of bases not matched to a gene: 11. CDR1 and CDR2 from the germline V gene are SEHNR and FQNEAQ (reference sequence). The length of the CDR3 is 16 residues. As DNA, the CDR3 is TGTGCCAGCAGCTCGGGACAGGGAAATAGGTTTTACGAGCAGTACTTC. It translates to CASSSGQGNRFYEQYF.

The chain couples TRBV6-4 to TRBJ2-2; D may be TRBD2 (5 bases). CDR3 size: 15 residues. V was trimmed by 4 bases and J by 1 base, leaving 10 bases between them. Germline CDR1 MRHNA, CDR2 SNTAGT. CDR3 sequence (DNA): TGTGCCAGCAGTGCGGGGATGTGGAACACCGGGGAGCTGTTTTTT. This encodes CASSAGMWNTGELFF.

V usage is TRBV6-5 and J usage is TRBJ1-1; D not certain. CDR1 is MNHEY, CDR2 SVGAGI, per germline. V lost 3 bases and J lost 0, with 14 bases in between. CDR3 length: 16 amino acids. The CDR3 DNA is TGTGCCAGCAGTTATAACTCCCCCCGGGTGAACACTGAAGCTTTCTTT. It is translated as CASSYNSPRVNTEAFF.

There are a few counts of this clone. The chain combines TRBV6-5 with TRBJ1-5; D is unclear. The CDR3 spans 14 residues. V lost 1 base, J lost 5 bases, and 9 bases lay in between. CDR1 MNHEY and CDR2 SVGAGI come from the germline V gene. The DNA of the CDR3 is TGTGCCAGCAGTTACTACCGGGATGATCAGCCCCAGCATTTT. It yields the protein CASSYYRDDQPQHF.

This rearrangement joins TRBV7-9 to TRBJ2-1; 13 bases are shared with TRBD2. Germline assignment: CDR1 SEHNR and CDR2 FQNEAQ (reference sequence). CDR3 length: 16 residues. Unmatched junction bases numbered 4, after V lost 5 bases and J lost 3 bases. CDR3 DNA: TGTGCCAGCAGCAAACTAGCGGGGGGGATCTACAATGAGCAGTTCTTC. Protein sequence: CASSKLAGGIYNEQFF.

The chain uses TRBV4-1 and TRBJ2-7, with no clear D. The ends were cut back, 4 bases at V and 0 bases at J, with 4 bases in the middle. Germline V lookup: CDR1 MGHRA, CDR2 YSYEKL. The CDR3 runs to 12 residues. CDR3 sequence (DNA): TGCGCCAGCAGCCCGAGCTCCTACGAGCAGTACTTC. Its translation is CASSPSSYEQYF.

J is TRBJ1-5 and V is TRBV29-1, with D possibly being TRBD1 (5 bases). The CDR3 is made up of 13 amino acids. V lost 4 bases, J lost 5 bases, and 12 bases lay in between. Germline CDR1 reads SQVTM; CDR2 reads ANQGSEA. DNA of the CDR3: TGCAGCGTTGGAGACAGCGACCATCAGCCCCAGCATTTT. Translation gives CSVGDSDHQPQHF. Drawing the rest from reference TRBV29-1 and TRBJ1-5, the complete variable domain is SAVISQKPSRDICQRGTSLTIQCQVDSQVTMMFWYRQQPGQSLTLIATANQGSEATYESGFVIDKFPISRPNLTFSTLTVSNMSPEDSSIYLCSVGDSDHQPQHFGDGTRLSIL.

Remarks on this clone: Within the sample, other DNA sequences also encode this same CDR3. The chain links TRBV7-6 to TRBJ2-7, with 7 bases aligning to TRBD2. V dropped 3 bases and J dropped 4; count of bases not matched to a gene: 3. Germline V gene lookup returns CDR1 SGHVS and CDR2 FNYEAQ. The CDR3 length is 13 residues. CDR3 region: CASSFGGGYEQYF. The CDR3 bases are TGTGCCAGCAGCTTCGGCGGGGGTTACGAGCAGTACTTC.

This CDR3 reads CASSQERGGQGTDTQYF. CDR3 nucleotides: TGTGCCAGCAGCCAAGAGCGGGGGGGCCAAGGCACAGATACGCAGTATTTT. The chain joins TRBV4-2 to TRBJ2-3; 9 bases are shared with TRBD2. Germline CDR1 and CDR2: LGHNA and YNFKEQ. There are 17 residues in the CDR3. Unmatched junction bases numbered 5, after V lost 0 bases and J lost 1 base.

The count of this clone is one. CDR3 sequence reads: CASSLQHRRSGGTYNEQFF. The DNA of the CDR3 is TGTGCCAGCAGCTTACAACACCGCCGCAGCGGGGGCACCTACAATGAGCAGTTCTTC. The genes are TRBV13 and TRBJ2-1; 8 nucleotides line up with TRBD2. V lost 2 bases, J lost 2 bases, and 14 bases stayed unmatched. The CDR3 consists of 19 residues. Per the germline V gene, CDR1 is PRHDT and CDR2 is FYEKMQ (reference sequence).

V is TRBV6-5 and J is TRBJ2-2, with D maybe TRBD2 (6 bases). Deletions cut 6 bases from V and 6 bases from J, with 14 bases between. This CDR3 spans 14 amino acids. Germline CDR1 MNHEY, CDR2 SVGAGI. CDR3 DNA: TGTGCCAGCAGACCGGGGGAGCTAGCCGGGGAGCTGTTTTTT. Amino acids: CASRPGELAGELFF.

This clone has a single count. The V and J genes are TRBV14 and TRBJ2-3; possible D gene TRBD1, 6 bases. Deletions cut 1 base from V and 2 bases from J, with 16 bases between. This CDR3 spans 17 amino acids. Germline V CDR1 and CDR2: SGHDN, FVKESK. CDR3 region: CASSQGVRGLHTDTQYF. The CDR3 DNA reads TGTGCCAGCAGCCAAGGGGTCAGGGGCCTCCACACAGATACGCAGTATTTT. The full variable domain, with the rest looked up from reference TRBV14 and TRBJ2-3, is EAGVTQFPSHSVIEKGQTVTLRCDPISGHDNLYWYRRVMGKEIKFLLHFVKESKQDESGMPNNRFLAERTGGTYSTLKVQPAELEDSGVYFCASSQGVRGLHTDTQYFGPGTRLTVL.

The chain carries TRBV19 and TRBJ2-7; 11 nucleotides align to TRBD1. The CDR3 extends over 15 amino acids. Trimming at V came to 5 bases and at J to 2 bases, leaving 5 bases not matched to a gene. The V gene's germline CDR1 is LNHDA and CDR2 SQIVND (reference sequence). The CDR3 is CASSAGTGGTYEQYF. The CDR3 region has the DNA TGTGCCAGTAGTGCAGGGACAGGGGGTACCTACGAGCAGTACTTC.

CDR3 bases: TGTGCCAGCAGCTTGGAGAGGGGGCAGGCTTTCTTT. It codes for CASSLERGQAFF. The chain combines TRBV5-6 with TRBJ1-1; TRBD1 matches 7 bases. The CDR3 covers 12 residues. Germline V gene lookup returns CDR1 SGHDT and CDR2 YYEEEE. The J segment lost 11 bases and the V segment lost 0 bases, leaving 4 bases of the junction unmatched. The entire variable domain, with the rest obtained from reference TRBV5-6 and TRBJ1-1, is as follows: DAGVTQSPTHLIKTRGQQVTLRCSPKSGHDTVSWYQQALGQGPQFIFQYYEEEERQRGNFPDRFSGHQFPNYSSELNVNALLLGDSALYLCASSLERGQAFFGQGTRLTVV.

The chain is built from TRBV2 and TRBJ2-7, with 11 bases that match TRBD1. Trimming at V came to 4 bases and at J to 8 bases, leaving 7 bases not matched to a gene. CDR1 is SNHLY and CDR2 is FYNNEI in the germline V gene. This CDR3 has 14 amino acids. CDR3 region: CASSADRGPLKQYF. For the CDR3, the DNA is TGTGCCAGCAGTGCGGACAGGGGGCCCTTAAAGCAGTACTTC.

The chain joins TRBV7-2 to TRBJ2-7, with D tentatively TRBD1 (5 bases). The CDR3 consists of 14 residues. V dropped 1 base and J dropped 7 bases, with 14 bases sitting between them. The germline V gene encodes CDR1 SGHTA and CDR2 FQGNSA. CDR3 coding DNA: TGTGCCAGCAGCTTAGGGACACCTCTGGGAGAGCAGTACTTC. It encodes CASSLGTPLGEQYF.

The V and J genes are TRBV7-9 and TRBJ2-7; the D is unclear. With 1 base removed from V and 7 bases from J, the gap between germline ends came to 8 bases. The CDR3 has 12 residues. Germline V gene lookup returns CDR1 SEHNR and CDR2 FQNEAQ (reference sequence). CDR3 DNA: TGTGCCAGCAGCTTAGTAGCTGGTGAGCAGTACTTC. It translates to CASSLVAGEQYF.

DNA for the CDR3: TGTGCCAGCAGCTCAAATTCACCCCTCCACTTT. This sequence encodes CASSSNSPLHF. The rearrangement links TRBV7-2 to TRBJ1-6; no clear D. The CDR3 spans 11 residues. In germline, CDR1 is SGHTA, CDR2 FQGNSA. V gave up 4 bases and J gave up 7 bases, with 2 bases separating them.

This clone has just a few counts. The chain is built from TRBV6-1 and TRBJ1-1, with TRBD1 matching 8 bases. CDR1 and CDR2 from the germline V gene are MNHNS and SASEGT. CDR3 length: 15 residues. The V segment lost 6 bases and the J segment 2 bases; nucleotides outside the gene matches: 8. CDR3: CASRNLGQGNTEAFF. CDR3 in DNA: TGTGCCAGCAGGAACCTTGGACAGGGAAACACTGAAGCTTTCTTT.

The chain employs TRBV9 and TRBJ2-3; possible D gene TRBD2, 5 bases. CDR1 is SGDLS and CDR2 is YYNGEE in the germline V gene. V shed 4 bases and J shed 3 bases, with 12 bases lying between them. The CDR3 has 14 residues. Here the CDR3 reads CASSRRELTDTQYF. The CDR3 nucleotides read TGTGCCAGCAGCCGTAGGGAGTTGACAGATACGCAGTATTTT.